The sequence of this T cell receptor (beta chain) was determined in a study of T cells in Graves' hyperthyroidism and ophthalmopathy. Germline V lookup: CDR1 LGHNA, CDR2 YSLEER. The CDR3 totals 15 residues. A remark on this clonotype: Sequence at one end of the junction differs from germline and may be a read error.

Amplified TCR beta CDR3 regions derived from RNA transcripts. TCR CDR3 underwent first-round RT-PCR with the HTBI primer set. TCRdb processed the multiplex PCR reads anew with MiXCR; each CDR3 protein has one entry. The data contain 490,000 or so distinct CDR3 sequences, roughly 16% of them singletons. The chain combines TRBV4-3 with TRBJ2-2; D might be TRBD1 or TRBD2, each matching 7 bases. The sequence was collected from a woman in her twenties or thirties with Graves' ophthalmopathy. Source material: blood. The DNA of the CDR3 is TGCGGCAGCAGCCAGCGGGACAGACCAACCGGGGAGCTGTTTTTT. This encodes CGSSQRDRPTGELFF.